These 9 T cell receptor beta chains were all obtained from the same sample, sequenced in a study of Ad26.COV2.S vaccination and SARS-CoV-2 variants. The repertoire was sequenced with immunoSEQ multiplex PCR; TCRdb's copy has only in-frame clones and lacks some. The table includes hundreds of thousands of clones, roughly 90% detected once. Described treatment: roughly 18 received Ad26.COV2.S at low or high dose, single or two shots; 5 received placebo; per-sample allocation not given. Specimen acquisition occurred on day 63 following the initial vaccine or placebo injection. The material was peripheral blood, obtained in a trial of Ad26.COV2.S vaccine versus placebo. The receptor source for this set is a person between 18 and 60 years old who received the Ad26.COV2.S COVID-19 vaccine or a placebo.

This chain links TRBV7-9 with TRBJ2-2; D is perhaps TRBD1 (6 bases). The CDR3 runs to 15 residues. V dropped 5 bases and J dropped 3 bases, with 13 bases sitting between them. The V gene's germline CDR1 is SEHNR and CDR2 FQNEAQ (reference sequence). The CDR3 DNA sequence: TGTGCCAGCAGCCGAGAGGGGGAAGACACCGGGGAGCTGTTTTTT. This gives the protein CASSREGEDTGELFF. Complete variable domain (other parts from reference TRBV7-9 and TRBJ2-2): DTGVSQNPRHKITKRGQNVTFRCDPISEHNRLYWYRQTLGQGPEFLTYFQNEAQLEKSRLLSDRFSAERPKGSFSTLEIQRTEQGDSAMYLCASSREGEDTGELFFGEGSRLTVL.

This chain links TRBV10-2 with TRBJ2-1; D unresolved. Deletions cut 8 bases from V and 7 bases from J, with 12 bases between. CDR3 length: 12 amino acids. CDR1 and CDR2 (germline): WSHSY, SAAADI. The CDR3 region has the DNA TGCGCCAGCCACTCCGTTGGGAATGAGCAGTTCTTC. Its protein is CASHSVGNEQFF.

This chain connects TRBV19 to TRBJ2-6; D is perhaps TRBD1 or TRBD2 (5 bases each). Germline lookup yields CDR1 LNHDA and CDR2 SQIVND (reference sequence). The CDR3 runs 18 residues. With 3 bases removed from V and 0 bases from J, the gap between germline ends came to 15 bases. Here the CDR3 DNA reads TGTGCCAGTAGTATGAGGGGAAGAAAGGTCTCTGGGGCCAACGTCCTGACTTTC. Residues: CASSMRGRKVSGANVLTF.

Written as DNA, the CDR3 is TGTGCCAGCAGACTAGGGACAGTCAGCACAGATACGCAGTATTTT. Its translation is CASRLGTVSTDTQYF. The rearrangement uses TRBV6-5 and TRBJ2-3; the match to TRBD1 covers 7 bases. Per germline, CDR1 MNHEY and CDR2 SVGAGI. CDR3 length: 15 amino acids. Trimming took 6 bases from V and 0 from J; bases not matched to a gene: 6.

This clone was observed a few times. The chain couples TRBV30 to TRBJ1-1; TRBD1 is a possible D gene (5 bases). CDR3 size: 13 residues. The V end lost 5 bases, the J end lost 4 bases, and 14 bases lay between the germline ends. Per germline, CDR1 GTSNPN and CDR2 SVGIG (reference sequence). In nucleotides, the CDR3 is TGTGCCTGGGCAAGGGGCCGTGCCACTGAAGCTTTCTTT. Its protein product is CAWARGRATEAFF.

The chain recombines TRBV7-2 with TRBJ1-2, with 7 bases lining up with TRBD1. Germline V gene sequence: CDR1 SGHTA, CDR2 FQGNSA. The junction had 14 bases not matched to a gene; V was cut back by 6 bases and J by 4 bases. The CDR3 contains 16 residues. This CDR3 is CASSPFAQGGIYGYTF. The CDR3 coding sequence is TGTGCCAGCAGTCCTTTCGCCCAGGGGGGGATCTATGGCTACACCTTC.

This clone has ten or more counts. This CDR3 is CASSGLAGITGELFF. CDR3 nucleotides: TGTGCCAGCAGCGGGCTAGCGGGGATCACCGGGGAGCTGTTTTTT. The chain recombines TRBV9 with TRBJ2-2, with 9 bases identical to TRBD2. The CDR3 contains 15 residues. Germline V gene sequence: CDR1 SGDLS, CDR2 YYNGEE. The ends lost 3 bases at V and 4 bases at J; junction bases unmatched: 4.

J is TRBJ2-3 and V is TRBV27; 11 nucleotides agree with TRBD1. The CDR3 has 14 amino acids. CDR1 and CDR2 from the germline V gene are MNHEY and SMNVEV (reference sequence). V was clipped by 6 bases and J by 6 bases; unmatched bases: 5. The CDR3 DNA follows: TGTGCCAGCAGACCGGGACAGGGGGTTGATACGCAGTATTTT. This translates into CASRPGQGVDTQYF.

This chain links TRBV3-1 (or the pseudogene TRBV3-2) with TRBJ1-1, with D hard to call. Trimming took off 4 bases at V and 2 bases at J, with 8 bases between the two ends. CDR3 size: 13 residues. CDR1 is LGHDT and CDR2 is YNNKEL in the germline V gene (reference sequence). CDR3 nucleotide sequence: TGTGCCAGCAGCCTCCGGGGTAACACTGAAGCTTTCTTT. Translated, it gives CASSLRGNTEAFF.